The clone carrying this T cell receptor beta chain came up once. Its target is unknown. This sample was included in a study of CD8 T cells in ankylosing spondylitis. Notes on the study in general: There was a TCR beta motif, made of 7 or 8 highly homologous variants, that appeared characteristic of ankylosing spondylitis blood.

CDR1 and CDR2 (germline): ENHRY, SYGVKD. The CDR3 sequence is 12 residues long. V lost 10 bases and J lost 3, with 12 bases in between. Quantitative 5'-RACE with molecular barcodes produced the TCR beta libraries. TCRdb itself ran the 5' RACE reads through MiXCR, one entry per CDR3 protein. In the table there are about 130,000 distinct CDR3 sequences, approximately 13% of which are singletons. The clonotype originates from a female donor with ankylosing spondylitis or in good health (not recorded which). The rearrangement links TRBV10-3 to TRBJ1-1; tentative D call: TRBD1 (5 bases). Sequenced material: blood, either unsorted or a sorted T cell fraction (not recorded which). The CDR3 reads CATAAGDTEAFF. The CDR3 region has the DNA TGTGCCACCGCGGCGGGGGACACTGAAGCTTTCTTT.